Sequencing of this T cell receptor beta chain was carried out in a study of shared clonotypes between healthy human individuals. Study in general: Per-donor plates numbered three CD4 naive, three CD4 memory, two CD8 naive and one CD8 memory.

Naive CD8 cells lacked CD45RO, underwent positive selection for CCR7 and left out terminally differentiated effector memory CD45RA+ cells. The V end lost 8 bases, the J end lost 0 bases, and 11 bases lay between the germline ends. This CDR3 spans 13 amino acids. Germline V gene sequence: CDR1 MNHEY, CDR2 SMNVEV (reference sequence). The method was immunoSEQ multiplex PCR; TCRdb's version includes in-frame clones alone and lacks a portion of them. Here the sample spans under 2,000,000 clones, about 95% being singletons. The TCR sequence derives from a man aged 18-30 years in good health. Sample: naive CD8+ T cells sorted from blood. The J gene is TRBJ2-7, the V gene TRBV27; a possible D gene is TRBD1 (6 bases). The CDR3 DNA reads TGTGCCAGCGGACACAGGGCCTCCTACGAGCAGTACTTC. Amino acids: CASGHRASYEQYF.